These 22 T cell receptor beta chains share one sample of origin, sequenced in a study of shared clonotypes between healthy human individuals. Positively selected for CCR7, the CD45RO-negative cells used as naive CD8 cells excluded terminally differentiated effector memory CD45RA+ cells. Libraries were prepared by immunoSEQ multiplex PCR; TCRdb keeps only in-frame clonotypes and omits some of them. The data contain around 2.1 million clones, just over 90% of them singletons. The specimen was naive CD8+ T cells from PBMCs. Receptors were obtained from a man between 18 and 35 years old in good health. Some clones in this sample may be carry-over from other donors' samples.

V usage is TRBV6-5 and J usage is TRBJ2-7; perhaps TRBD2 as D (5 bases). Germline V CDR1 and CDR2: MNHEY, SVGAGI. The CDR3 has 13 amino acids. Trimming left V 4 bases short and J 3 bases short, with 10 bases between. The CDR3 bases are TGTGCCAGCAGTTCAGGACTCCGCTACGAGCAGTACTTC. Translated, it gives CASSSGLRYEQYF.

The chain joins TRBV7-9 to TRBJ2-3, with 14 bases that match TRBD2. The V gene end was trimmed by 4 bases and the J gene end by 8 bases; junction bases not matched to a gene: 14. Germline V gene data show CDR1 as SEHNR and CDR2 as FQNEAQ (reference sequence). The CDR3 is 18 amino acids. CDR3 sequence reads: CASSSPNPGLAGDPTQYF. The CDR3 region has the DNA TGTGCCAGCAGCTCGCCCAACCCGGGACTAGCGGGAGATCCTACGCAGTATTTT. Using reference TRBV7-9 and TRBJ2-3 for the parts outside the CDR3, the full variable domain is DTGVSQNPRHKITKRGQNVTFRCDPISEHNRLYWYRQTLGQGPEFLTYFQNEAQLEKSRLLSDRFSAERPKGSFSTLEIQRTEQGDSAMYLCASSSPNPGLAGDPTQYFGPGTRLTVL.

CDR3 region: CASSFALGAGRTDTQYF. The CDR3 coding sequence is TGTGCCAGCAGCTTCGCCCTGGGCGCGGGACGCACAGATACGCAGTATTTT. The chain is built from TRBV7-9 and TRBJ2-3; possible D gene TRBD2, 6 bases. Trimming left V 3 bases short and J 1 base short, with 17 bases between. The CDR3 is 17 amino acids. Germline values: CDR1 SEHNR, CDR2 FQNEAQ (reference sequence).

This clone has just one count. The J gene is TRBJ2-3, the V gene TRBV27; TRBD2 aligns across 10 bases. This CDR3 comprises 17 residues. The junction had 4 bases not matched to a gene; V was cut back by 1 base and J by 0 bases. Germline loops: CDR1 MNHEY, CDR2 SMNVEV (reference sequence). CDR3 region: CASSLLRTSGSTDTQYF. CDR3 sequence (DNA): TGTGCCAGCAGTTTATTACGGACTAGCGGAAGCACAGATACGCAGTATTTT.

The J gene is TRBJ2-1, the V gene TRBV13; TRBD1 agrees at 9 bases. The CDR3 loop spans 13 amino acids. The V gene end was trimmed by 5 bases and the J gene end by 8 bases; junction bases not matched to a gene: 4. CDR1 is PRHDT, CDR2 FYEKMQ, per germline (reference sequence). The CDR3 DNA reads as TGTGCCAGCAGCCTGGACAGGGGCGATGAGCAGTTCTTC. It encodes CASSLDRGDEQFF.

This chain joins TRBV6-6 and TRBJ2-7, with D possibly being TRBD1 (5 bases). V lost 2 bases and J 4 bases, leaving 6 bases between the germline ends. This CDR3 spans 12 amino acids. Looked up from germline, CDR1 is MNHNY and CDR2 is SVGAGI (reference sequence). CDR3 sequence (DNA): TGTGCCAGCAGTTACAGGGGATACGAGCAGTACTTC. Translating gives CASSYRGYEQYF.

Concerning this clone: This specimen includes other DNA sequences encoding the same CDR3. The chain joins TRBV19 to TRBJ1-5; TRBD1 aligns across 9 bases. Trimming cost V 2 bases and J 7 bases; bases outside gene matches: 3. The CDR3 is made up of 14 amino acids. CDR1 is LNHDA, CDR2 SQIVND, per germline (reference sequence). CDR3 nucleotide sequence: TGTGCCAGTAGTATACGGGACAGGGCCCAGCCCCAGCATTTT. Encoded protein: CASSIRDRAQPQHF.

The chain combines TRBV9 with TRBJ2-1; TRBD2 matches at 8 bases. The germline V gene encodes CDR1 SGDLS and CDR2 YYNGEE. CDR3 length equals 15 residues. The ends lost 3 bases at V and 5 bases at J; junction bases unmatched: 7. CDR3 amino acids: CASSESGSPNNEQFF. The CDR3 DNA reads as TGTGCCAGCAGCGAAAGCGGGAGCCCTAACAATGAGCAGTTCTTC.

J is TRBJ1-1 and V is TRBV27, with 8 bases identical to TRBD1. The V and J ends lost 5 bases and 5 bases, in that order; junction bases with no gene match: 7. The CDR3 runs 14 residues. CDR1 and CDR2 from the germline V gene are MNHEY and SMNVEV (reference sequence). This CDR3 is CASSINRGRTEAFF. The CDR3 DNA reads TGTGCCAGCAGTATTAACAGGGGGAGAACTGAAGCTTTCTTT.

On this clone itself: Other DNA sequences of this sample code for an identical CDR3. The rearrangement links TRBV27 to TRBJ1-1; 7 bases match TRBD1. This CDR3 is 14 amino acids long. Germline CDR1 is MNHEY and CDR2 is SMNVEV (reference sequence). V trimming: 5 bases; J trimming: 0 bases; junction bases outside the gene matches: 3. The CDR3 spells CASSPTGLNTEAFF. CDR3 DNA sequence: TGTGCCAGCAGTCCGACAGGGCTGAACACTGAAGCTTTCTTT.

The gene calls are TRBV7-2 and TRBJ2-7; a possible D gene is TRBD1 (6 bases). This CDR3 is built from 15 residues. Germline V gene sequence: CDR1 SGHTA, CDR2 FQGNSA. Deletions cut 2 bases from V and 5 bases from J, with 16 bases between. The CDR3: CASSLIRGVGDEQYF. CDR3 in DNA: TGTGCCAGCAGCTTAATCAGGGGAGTCGGCGACGAGCAGTACTTC. Variable domain in full (rest from reference TRBV7-2 and TRBJ2-7): GAGVSQSPSNKVTEKGKDVELRCDPISGHTALYWYRQSLGQGLEFLIYFQGNSAPDKSGLPSDRFSAERTGGSVSTLTIQRTQQEDSAVYLCASSLIRGVGDEQYFGPGTRLTVT.

This clone is a singleton in its sample. CDR3 coding DNA: TGTGCCAGCAGTTTGGGAGGGCCCCTATCCTACGAGCAGTACTTC. Residues: CASSLGGPLSYEQYF. The J gene is TRBJ2-7, the V gene TRBV6-6; TRBD2 matches at 7 bases. Germline V gene data show CDR1 as MNHNY and CDR2 as SVGAGI (reference sequence). V lost 4 bases, J lost 1 base, and 7 bases stayed unmatched. CDR3 length equals 15 residues.

The V gene is TRBV19, the J gene TRBJ1-1, with unresolved D. The CDR3 sequence is 13 residues long. Per the germline V gene, CDR1 is LNHDA and CDR2 is SQIVND (reference sequence). Trimming removed 5 bases at V and 2 bases at J, with 9 bases between. This CDR3 reads CASSLSINTEAFF. CDR3 DNA sequence: TGTGCCAGTAGTTTGTCAATCAACACTGAAGCTTTCTTT.

The V call is TRBV9, the J call TRBJ2-7; D unclear. The V and J ends lost 0 bases and 3 bases respectively, with 13 bases between them. Germline CDR1 is SGDLS and CDR2 is YYNGEE. CDR3 length: 15 amino acids. The CDR3: CASSVVGEANYEQYF. CDR3 nucleotide sequence: TGTGCCAGCAGCGTAGTAGGCGAGGCTAACTACGAGCAGTACTTC.

This chain links TRBV6-5 with TRBJ2-7, with 7 positions matching TRBD1. The germline gives CDR1 MNHEY, CDR2 SVGAGI. With 4 bases clipped from V and 6 bases from J, the junction kept 9 bases outside the gene matches. The CDR3 has 14 residues. As DNA, the CDR3 is TGTGCCAGCAGTTCACAGGGGCGCGGGTCCGAGCAGTACTTC. Translation gives CASSSQGRGSEQYF.

The chain recombines TRBV28 with TRBJ2-1; perhaps TRBD1 as D (6 bases). In germline, CDR1 is MDHEN, CDR2 SYDVKM. There are 14 residues in the CDR3. The germline V and J ends were trimmed by 7 bases and 4 bases, with 14 bases remaining between them. This chain's CDR3 is CASKAAGEYNEQFF. Written as DNA, the CDR3 is TGTGCCAGCAAAGCGGCAGGGGAATACAATGAGCAGTTCTTC.

The chain carries TRBV7-9 and TRBJ2-7; unclear D gene. The germline V and J ends were trimmed by 1 base and 3 bases, with 10 bases remaining between them. CDR3 length: 14 amino acids. In germline, CDR1 is SEHNR, CDR2 FQNEAQ (reference sequence). As DNA, the CDR3 is TGTGCCAGCAGCTTAGAAGGTGAGGACTACGAGCAGTACTTC. Translated: CASSLEGEDYEQYF.

V is TRBV6-5 and J is TRBJ2-2; TRBD1 matches 11 bases. With V trimmed by 2 bases and J by 8 bases, 4 bases remained unmatched. Germline CDR1 and CDR2: MNHEY and SVGAGI. The length of the CDR3 is 15 residues. The DNA of the CDR3 is TGTGCCAGCAGTTACACCGGGACAGGGGGTGGGGAGCTGTTTTTT. It codes for CASSYTGTGGGELFF.

V and J are TRBV2 and TRBJ2-1; the match to TRBD2 covers 7 bases. J was trimmed by 6 bases and V by 2 bases; bases with no gene match: 13. In germline, CDR1 is SNHLY, CDR2 FYNNEI. This CDR3 comprises 17 residues. The CDR3 here is CASSENSLAENLNEQFF. The DNA of the CDR3 is TGTGCCAGCAGTGAAAATAGCCTAGCGGAGAACCTCAATGAGCAGTTCTTC.

The chain is built from TRBV5-6 and TRBJ2-5; D is unresolved. This CDR3 region has 15 residues. Germline CDR1 and CDR2: SGHDT and YYEEEE. V was pared by 0 bases and J by 4 bases, with 13 bases between. In DNA, the CDR3 is TGTGCCAGCAGCTTGGAAAGGACGCTTCGAGAGACCCAGTACTTC. Translated, it gives CASSLERTLRETQYF.

The rearrangement uses TRBV11-2 and TRBJ2-7; TRBD2 matches at 7 bases. The CDR3 loop spans 15 amino acids. Trimming removed 1 base from V and 7 bases from J; junction bases left unmatched: 10. CDR1 is SGHAT, CDR2 FQNNGV, per germline. The CDR3 loop reads CASSLVGSVGGEQYF. CDR3 nucleotides: TGTGCCAGCAGCTTAGTAGGATCTGTGGGGGGGGAGCAGTACTTC.

Of note for this clone: This same CDR3 is encoded by further DNA sequences in the sample. The chain is built from TRBV9 and TRBJ2-7, with TRBD1 identical over 10 bases. This CDR3 is 15 amino acids long. V dropped 0 bases and J dropped 6; count of bases not matched to a gene: 6. Germline assignment: CDR1 SGDLS and CDR2 YYNGEE. Here the CDR3 reads CASSVEGTGVGEQYF. The CDR3 nucleotides are TGTGCCAGCAGCGTAGAAGGGACAGGGGTGGGCGAGCAGTACTTC.